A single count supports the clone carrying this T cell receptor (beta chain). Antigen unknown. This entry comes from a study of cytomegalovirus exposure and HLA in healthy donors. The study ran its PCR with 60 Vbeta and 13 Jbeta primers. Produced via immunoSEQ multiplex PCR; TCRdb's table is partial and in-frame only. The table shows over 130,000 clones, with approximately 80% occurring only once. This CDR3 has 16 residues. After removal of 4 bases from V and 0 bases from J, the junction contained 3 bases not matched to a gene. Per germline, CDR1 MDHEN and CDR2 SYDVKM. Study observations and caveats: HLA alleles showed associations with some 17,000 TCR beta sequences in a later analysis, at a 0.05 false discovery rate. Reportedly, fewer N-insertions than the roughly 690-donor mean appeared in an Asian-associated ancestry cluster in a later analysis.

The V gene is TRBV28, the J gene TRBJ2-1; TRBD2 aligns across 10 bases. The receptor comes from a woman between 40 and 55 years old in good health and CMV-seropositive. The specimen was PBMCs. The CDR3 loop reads CASSSASGSSYNEQFF. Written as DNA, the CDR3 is TGTGCCAGCAGTTCCGCTAGCGGGAGCTCCTACAATGAGCAGTTCTTC.